This TCR beta chain was observed in a study of cytomegalovirus exposure and HLA in healthy donors. At the level of the study: Around 89 million unique TCRs from HLA-typed donors made up an early data release.

There are 13 residues in the CDR3. Germline V gene sequence: CDR1 SGHVS, CDR2 FQNEAQ. V was pared by 5 bases and J by 2 bases, with 9 bases between. Study-level results: Evidence from a later analysis indicated that most CMV-associated TCR beta chains looked HLA-restricted.

On this clone itself: Its antigen is not known.

13 Jbeta primers and 60 Vbeta primers were used for the PCR. Assay used: immunoSEQ multiplex PCR; TCRdb lists only in-frame clones, some missing. The sample includes fewer than 250,000 clones, over 60% of them seen just once. This sequence originates from a male donor in good health and CMV-seronegative. Sequencing input: PBMCs. The V and J genes are TRBV7-8 and TRBJ1-2; no definite D call. In DNA, the CDR3 is TGTGCCAGCAGCACAAGGGAGAACTATGGCTACACCTTC. Translating it yields CASSTRENYGYTF.